These 27 T cell receptor beta chains originate from one sample sequenced in a study of cytomegalovirus exposure and HLA in healthy donors (dated by TCRdb to 2016 to 2017). Library preparation was by the immunoSEQ multiplex PCR assay. The multiplex PCR relied on a mix of 60 forward primers for TCR Vbeta segments and 13 reverse primers for TCR Jbeta segments. TCRdb holds this immuneACCESS table with in-frame rearrangements only. Some clones are missing; in checked studies, unresolved V genes explain under half, and the rest has no known cause. A total of roughly 300,000 clones appear in this sample, more than 80% of them only once. The ten largest clonotypes hold around 3.7% of the sample. Sequences were obtained from PBMCs. These receptors were taken from a man aged 35 to 55 in good health and CMV-seropositive.

Concerning this clone itself: Distinct nucleotide sequences in the sample also encode this CDR3. V gene TRBV6-1 combines with J gene TRBJ1-2, with D unclear. Trimming stripped 0 bases from V and 5 bases from J, with 10 bases between. Per the germline V gene, CDR1 is MNHNS and CDR2 is SASEGT. This CDR3 has 14 amino acids. CDR3 protein: CASSEAAGGYGYTF. CDR3 sequence (DNA): TGTGCCAGCAGTGAAGCCGCCGGAGGTTATGGCTACACCTTC.

This clone was recorded once. The chain couples TRBV2 to TRBJ2-3, with a weak D call TRBD1 (5 bases). The CDR3 spans 15 residues. The ends were cut back, 5 bases at V and 1 base at J, with 13 bases in the middle. Germline V gives CDR1 SNHLY, CDR2 FYNNEI. The CDR3: CASSTWGRRTDTQYF. Written as DNA, the CDR3 is TGTGCCAGCAGTACCTGGGGCAGGCGCACAGATACGCAGTATTTT.

This chain links TRBV10-3 with TRBJ1-5, with a weak D call TRBD1 (6 bases). Trimming removed 3 bases at V and 3 bases at J, with 9 bases between. Germline CDR1 reads ENHRY; CDR2 reads SYGVKD. The CDR3 sequence is 14 residues long. The CDR3 DNA reads TGTGCCATCAGTGATGGACAGCCCAATCAGCCCCAGCATTTT. Amino acid sequence: CAISDGQPNQPQHF.

This chain joins TRBV18 and TRBJ2-7; 11 bases are a match to TRBD2. Germline V CDR1 and CDR2: KGHSH, LQKENI. The CDR3 extends over 14 amino acids. The V gene end was trimmed by 7 bases and the J gene end by 2 bases; junction bases not matched to a gene: 4. The CDR3 coding sequence is TGTGCCAGCTGTCAACTAGCGGGGGCCTACGAGCAGTACTTC. Encoded protein: CASCQLAGAYEQYF.

The J gene is TRBJ2-1, the V gene TRBV5-4; D may be TRBD2 (6 bases). CDR3 length: 18 residues. Looked up from germline, CDR1 is SGHNT and CDR2 is YYREEE (reference sequence). Trimming stripped 4 bases from V and 0 bases from J, with 20 bases between. The CDR3 protein is CASSPYRTRGSSYNEQFF. The CDR3 bases are TGTGCCAGCAGCCCCTACCGAACACGGGGGAGCTCCTACAATGAGCAGTTCTTC.

This clone showed up just once. The chain carries TRBV2 and TRBJ2-7; 10 bases align to TRBD1. Germline assignment: CDR1 SNHLY and CDR2 FYNNEI. Trimming cost V 5 bases and J 2 bases; bases outside gene matches: 6. The CDR3 has 15 residues. The CDR3 DNA reads TGTGCCAGCAGTCCGATCGGGACAGGGGCCTACGAGCAGTACTTC. This sequence encodes CASSPIGTGAYEQYF.

This sequence joins TRBV29-1 and TRBJ2-7; 8 bases fit TRBD1. The V gene end was trimmed by 7 bases and the J gene end by 5 bases; junction bases not matched to a gene: 4. Germline V gene data show CDR1 as SQVTM and CDR2 as ANQGSEA. CDR3 length: 11 amino acids. The CDR3 loop is CSGRTGNEQYF. The CDR3 nucleotides read TGCAGCGGCCGGACAGGGAACGAGCAGTACTTC.

The V and J genes are TRBV7-9 and TRBJ2-2, with 11 bases matching TRBD1. J lost 5 bases, V lost 5 bases, and 13 bases had no gene match. Germline CDR1 and CDR2: SEHNR and FQNEAQ (reference sequence). The CDR3 covers 18 residues. The CDR3 DNA is TGTGCCAGCAGCGCCACCATCGGGACAGGGGGTAGTACCGGGGAGCTGTTTTTT. Its protein product is CASSATIGTGGSTGELFF.

The chain recombines TRBV4-3 with TRBJ2-7, with TRBD1 matching 9 bases. Germline CDR1 LGHNA, CDR2 YSLEER. V lost 0 bases and J lost 1; bases outside the gene matches: 1. CDR3 length equals 15 residues. DNA of the CDR3: TGCGCCAGCAGCCAAGAAGGGACAGGGTCCTACGAGCAGTACTTC. Residues: CASSQEGTGSYEQYF.

V and J are TRBV4-1 and TRBJ2-7, with a possible D match to TRBD2 (6 bases). This CDR3 is 13 amino acids long. Germline assignment: CDR1 MGHRA and CDR2 YSYEKL. Trimming took 1 base from V and 4 from J, leaving 8 bases between them. CDR3 sequence: CASSQARGYEQYF. In nucleotides, the CDR3 is TGCGCCAGCAGCCAAGCACGGGGGTACGAGCAGTACTTC.

This chain connects TRBV30 to TRBJ1-1, with a weak D call TRBD1 (5 bases). V was trimmed by 5 bases and J by 4 bases, leaving 11 bases between them. CDR1 is GTSNPN and CDR2 is SVGIG in the germline V gene (reference sequence). The CDR3 runs to 12 residues. The CDR3: CAWDRGTTEAFF. DNA for the CDR3: TGTGCCTGGGACAGAGGAACCACTGAAGCTTTCTTT.

The chain couples TRBV29-1 to TRBJ2-7; D possibly corresponds to TRBD1 (5 bases). V lost 4 bases and J 5 bases, leaving 15 bases between the germline ends. Germline V lookup: CDR1 SQVTM, CDR2 ANQGSEA. The CDR3 runs to 13 residues. CDR3 sequence (DNA): TGCAGCGTTGTTAGAACAGGCGGTCACGAGCAGTACTTC. Translating gives CSVVRTGGHEQYF.

The rearrangement uses TRBV6-5 and TRBJ2-7, with 8 bases matching TRBD2. The CDR3 consists of 15 residues. V lost 4 bases to trimming and J lost 5 bases; unmatched junction nucleotides: 10. From germline, CDR1 is MNHEY and CDR2 SVGAGI. CDR3 nucleotide sequence: TGTGCCAGCAGTTTCGTAGCGGGAAAGTGGAACGAGCAGTACTTC. Translation: CASSFVAGKWNEQYF.

The chain combines TRBV10-3 with TRBJ2-6, with D possibly matching TRBD1 (5 bases). The CDR3 is 13 amino acids. Trimming left V 10 bases short and J 2 bases short, with 9 bases between. The germline V gene encodes CDR1 ENHRY and CDR2 SYGVKD. The CDR3, as DNA: TGTGCCACTCAGGGTCCTGGGGCCAACGTCCTGACTTTC. The encoded protein is CATQGPGANVLTF.

This chain connects TRBV28 to TRBJ1-2, with no clear D. Deletions cut 6 bases from V and 8 bases from J, with 10 bases between. Germline V gene lookup returns CDR1 MDHEN and CDR2 SYDVKM. This CDR3 has 11 amino acids. The CDR3 loop reads CASRPRVGYTF. The DNA of the CDR3 is TGTGCCAGCAGGCCCCGGGTCGGCTACACCTTC.

This sequence joins TRBV6-5 and TRBJ2-7; D may be TRBD1 (5 bases). This CDR3 has 14 amino acids. V was shortened by 5 bases and J by 1 base, with 12 bases between the two germline ends. CDR1 and CDR2 from the germline V gene are MNHEY and SVGAGI. In DNA, the CDR3 is TGTGCCAGCAGTGTCGCCCAGGGATCCTACGAGCAGTACTTC. This gives the protein CASSVAQGSYEQYF.

The chain recombines TRBV4-2 with TRBJ2-3; D call uncertain. Germline loops: CDR1 LGHNA, CDR2 YNFKEQ. Trimming stripped 2 bases from V and 6 bases from J, with 12 bases between. The CDR3 runs to 14 residues. CDR3 sequence: CASSQKLPPDTQYF. The CDR3 DNA follows: TGTGCCAGCAGCCAAAAACTCCCTCCGGATACGCAGTATTTT.

The V gene is TRBV10-3, the J gene TRBJ1-2; D possibly corresponds to TRBD1 (5 bases). Germline-derived CDR1 and CDR2 are ENHRY and SYGVKD. Trimming took off 5 bases at V and 8 bases at J, with 15 bases between the two ends. This CDR3 has 13 amino acids. The CDR3 nucleotides read TGTGCCATCAGTCCCGGGGGAGGGGACGGCTACACCTTC. Encoded protein: CAISPGGGDGYTF.

This clone was observed a handful of times. The same CDR3 also results from other DNA sequences found in this sample. V usage is TRBV30 and J usage is TRBJ2-7, with TRBD1 matching 7 bases. CDR1 is GTSNPN and CDR2 is SVGIG in the germline V gene (reference sequence). The CDR3 totals 15 residues. Trimming removed 2 bases from V and 2 bases from J; junction bases left unmatched: 9. As DNA, the CDR3 is TGTGCCTGGAGTAAGGGACAGAAACCTGCCTACGAGCAGTACTTC. This codes for CAWSKGQKPAYEQYF.

The rearrangement uses TRBV27 and TRBJ2-5, with unresolved D. CDR1 is MNHEY and CDR2 is SMNVEV in the germline V gene (reference sequence). Trimming stripped 1 base from V and 1 base from J, with 4 bases between. This CDR3 spans 13 amino acids. The CDR3 sequence is CASSLWPQETQYF. The CDR3 bases are TGTGCCAGCAGTTTATGGCCCCAAGAGACCCAGTACTTC.

In its sample, this clone was seen once. The genes are TRBV16 and TRBJ2-7, with 15 bases matching TRBD2. Germline V gene data show CDR1 as KGHSY and CDR2 as FQNENV. CDR3 length: 17 residues. The junction had 5 bases not matched to a gene; V was cut back by 3 bases and J by 2 bases. CDR3 DNA sequence: TGTGCCAGCAGCCAGGGGACTAGCGGGAGGTTCGCCTACGAGCAGTACTTC. This encodes CASSQGTSGRFAYEQYF.

This clone was observed once. The V gene is TRBV27, the J gene TRBJ2-1; TRBD1 matches 7 bases. V lost 4 bases and J lost 0; bases outside the gene matches: 3. Germline CDR1 is MNHEY and CDR2 is SMNVEV (reference sequence). The CDR3 is made up of 15 amino acids. The CDR3 nucleotides are TGTGCCAGCAGTTCGTACAGGGGCTCCTACAATGAGCAGTTCTTC. Translated, it gives CASSSYRGSYNEQFF.

The chain recombines TRBV11-3 with TRBJ2-1, with D possibly being TRBD1 (5 bases). This CDR3 has 14 amino acids. V shed 5 bases and J shed 9 bases, with 17 bases lying between them. CDR1 is SGHNT, CDR2 YENEEA, per germline. The CDR3 sequence: CASSLSRAQGEQFF. The CDR3 DNA reads TGTGCCAGCAGCCTATCTAGGGCCCAGGGTGAGCAGTTCTTC. The full variable domain, with the rest looked up from reference TRBV11-3 and TRBJ2-1, is EAGVVQSPRYKIIEKKQPVAFWCNPISGHNTLYWYLQNLGQGPELLIRYENEEAVDDSQLPKDRFSAERLKGVDSTLKIQPAELGDSAVYLCASSLSRAQGEQFFGPGTRLTVL.

V usage is TRBV27 and J usage is TRBJ2-1; 7 bases are a match to TRBD1. The V gene end was trimmed by 6 bases and the J gene end by 3 bases; junction bases not matched to a gene: 2. Germline CDR1 MNHEY, CDR2 SMNVEV (reference sequence). The CDR3 is made up of 13 amino acids. CDR3 sequence reads: CASRQGFYNEQFF. CDR3 coding DNA: TGTGCCAGCAGACAGGGGTTCTACAATGAGCAGTTCTTC.

The chain combines TRBV18 with TRBJ1-4; 7 bases agree with TRBD1. The germline V gene has CDR1 KGHSH and CDR2 LQKENI. The CDR3 has 15 residues. V gave up 4 bases and J gave up 7 bases; unmatched junction bases: 9. In DNA, the CDR3 is TGTGCCAGCTCACAACAGGGGTTCTTAAGTGAAAAACTGTTTTTT. Protein sequence: CASSQQGFLSEKLFF.

The DNA for the CDR3 is TGTGCCAGCAGCCCACCGGCGCGCGCAGGCGACCGAATGAACACCGGGGAGCTGTTTTTT. Translating it yields CASSPPARAGDRMNTGELFF. The rearrangement links TRBV11-3 to TRBJ2-2; D ambiguous. CDR1 is SGHNT and CDR2 is YENEEA in the germline V gene. Trimming shortened V by 5 bases and J by 1 base, and 26 bases separated the two germline ends. The CDR3 covers 20 residues.

The gene calls are TRBV5-1 and TRBJ1-1; D remains unclear. Per the germline V gene, CDR1 is SGHRS and CDR2 is YFSETQ. Trimming shortened V by 5 bases and J by 0 bases, and 14 bases separated the two germline ends. This CDR3 region has 15 residues. Here the CDR3 DNA reads TGCGCCAGCAGGGAGGTTAGCGCGGTGAACACTGAAGCTTTCTTT. This codes for CASREVSAVNTEAFF.